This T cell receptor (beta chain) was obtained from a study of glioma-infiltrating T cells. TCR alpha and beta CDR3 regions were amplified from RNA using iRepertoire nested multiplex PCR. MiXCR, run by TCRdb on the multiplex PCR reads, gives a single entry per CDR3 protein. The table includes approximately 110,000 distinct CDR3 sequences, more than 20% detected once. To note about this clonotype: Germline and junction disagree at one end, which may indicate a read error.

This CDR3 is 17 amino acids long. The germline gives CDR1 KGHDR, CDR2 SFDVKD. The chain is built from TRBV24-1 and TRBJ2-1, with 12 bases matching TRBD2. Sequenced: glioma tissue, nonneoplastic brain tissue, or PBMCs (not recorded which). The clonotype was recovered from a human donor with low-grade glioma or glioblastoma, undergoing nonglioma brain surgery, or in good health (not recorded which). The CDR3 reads CPTSDTRSSGRGNEQFF. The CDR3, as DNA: TGTCCCACCAGTGATACGCGTTCTAGCGGGAGGGGAAATGAGCAGTTCTTC.